These 23 T cell receptor beta chains were sequenced from one sample in a study of Graves' ophthalmopathy and Graves' hyperthyroidism. The TCR beta CDR3 regions underwent amplification from RNA transcripts. RT-PCR in the first round used HTBI primers; a second-round multiplex PCR followed. From the multiplex PCR reads, TCRdb called clonotypes with MiXCR, one entry per CDR3 protein. The sample records approximately 380,000 distinct CDR3 sequences, approximately 21% being singletons. The sample was peripheral blood. The receptors here all came from a woman aged 18-29 years with stable Graves' hyperthyroidism.

This clonotype was picked up one time. V usage is TRBV6-2 or TRBV6-3 and J usage is TRBJ1-5; D is unclear. CDR1 is MNHEY and CDR2 is SVGEGT in the germline V gene. Trimming removed 2 bases from V and 3 bases from J, with 14 bases in between. The CDR3 consists of 16 residues. CDR3 in amino acids: CASSYGRRRDNQPQHF. As DNA, the CDR3 is TGTGCCAGCAGTTACGGGCGGAGACGCGACAATCAGCCCCAGCATTTT.

The sample holds many counts of this clonotype. The V gene is TRBV6-5, the J gene TRBJ1-1; tentatively, D is TRBD1 (6 bases). Germline V CDR1 and CDR2: MNHEY, SVGAGI. The ends were cut back, 0 bases at V and 8 bases at J, with 7 bases in the middle. This CDR3 contains 12 residues. CDR3 DNA: TGTGCCAGCAGTTACTCACAGGGAGAAGCTTTCTTT. It translates to CASSYSQGEAFF.

This clonotype was counted ten times or more. This chain uses TRBV25-1 with TRBJ2-5; D is unclear. V dropped 1 base and J dropped 7 bases, with 4 bases sitting between them. This CDR3 spans 11 amino acids. The germline V gene has CDR1 MGHDK and CDR2 SYGVNS. CDR3 amino acids: CASSESGTQYF. The CDR3 DNA is TGTGCCAGCAGTGAATCGGGGACCCAGTACTTC.

This clonotype was picked up many times. This chain links TRBV6-1 with TRBJ2-7; 7 bases are a match to TRBD1. Germline V gene lookup returns CDR1 MNHNS and CDR2 SASEGT. Unmatched junction bases numbered 5, after V lost 5 bases and J lost 1 base. This CDR3 has 14 amino acids. This CDR3 reads CASSIATGSYEQYF. Written as DNA, the CDR3 is TGTGCCAGCAGTATTGCGACAGGGTCCTACGAGCAGTACTTC.

About this clonotype itself: This may be a read error, as it is one base from a much larger clone. The chain uses TRBV27 and TRBJ2-3; D gene uncertain. This CDR3 comprises 16 residues. The V gene lost 4 bases and the J gene lost 2 bases, with 16 bases spanning the gap. Germline V lookup: CDR1 MNHEY, CDR2 SMNVEV (reference sequence). This CDR3 reads CASSSLGCEYTDTQYF. CDR3 sequence (DNA): TGTGCCAGCAGTTCCCTGGGGTGCGAGTACACAGATACGCAGTATTTT.

This clonotype has ten or more counts. V gene TRBV15 combines with J gene TRBJ1-2; TRBD1 matches at 7 bases. The CDR3 runs 14 residues. V dropped 3 bases and J dropped 3; count of bases not matched to a gene: 4. Germline lookup yields CDR1 LNHNV and CDR2 YYDKDF (reference sequence). CDR3 sequence reads: CATSSAGQYYGYTF. The CDR3, as DNA: TGTGCCACCAGCAGCGCGGGACAGTACTATGGCTACACCTTC. The variable domain in full, with the rest retrieved from reference TRBV15 and TRBJ1-2, is DAMVIQNPRYQVTQFGKPVTLSCSQTLNHNVMYWYQQKSSQAPKLLFHYYDKDFNNEADTPDNFQSRRPNTSFCFLDIRSPGLGDTAMYLCATSSAGQYYGYTFGSGTRLTVV.

This clonotype was seen repeatedly, ten times or more. This may arise from a read error, as a much more abundant clone is one base away. V gene TRBV6-2 or TRBV6-3 combines with J gene TRBJ2-2; D ambiguous. The CDR3 is 12 amino acids. The germline gives CDR1 MNHEY, CDR2 SVGEGT. Trimming stripped 4 bases from V and 6 bases from J, with 6 bases between. CDR3: CASSSLAGELFF. In DNA, the CDR3 is TGTGCCAGCAGTTCTCTGGCCGGGGAGCTGTTTTTT.

There are many counts of this clonotype. This chain uses TRBV6-2 or TRBV6-3 with TRBJ2-2; 8 nucleotides align to TRBD2. V was pared by 2 bases and J by 8 bases, with 10 bases of the junction left unmatched. Germline V gives CDR1 MNHEY, CDR2 SVGEGT. The CDR3 runs 16 residues. The CDR3 sequence: CASSYAGSGRIGELFF. CDR3 sequence (DNA): TGTGCCAGCAGTTACGCCGGCAGCGGGAGAATAGGGGAGCTGTTTTTT.

This clonotype showed up many times. V usage is TRBV13 and J usage is TRBJ2-7, with TRBD2 matching 11 bases. V gave up 5 bases and J gave up 5 bases; unmatched junction bases: 5. The CDR3 sequence is 14 residues long. Germline values: CDR1 PRHDT, CDR2 FYEKMQ (reference sequence). The DNA of the CDR3 is TGTGCCAGCAGCCACCTAGCGGGAGGCGACGAGCAGTACTTC. Protein: CASSHLAGGDEQYF.

This clonotype was counted ten times or more. The gene calls are TRBV12-3 or TRBV12-4 and TRBJ1-1; tentative D call: TRBD1 (5 bases). The CDR3 consists of 14 residues. Trimming removed 7 bases at V and 4 bases at J, with 16 bases between. The CDR3 nucleotides are TGTGCCAGCACCATCCAGGGTGGGGGCACTGAAGCTTTCTTT. Translating gives CASTIQGGGTEAFF.

This clonotype was found many times. The chain couples TRBV2 to TRBJ1-5; D gene uncertain. The germline V and J ends were trimmed by 1 base and 3 bases, with 4 bases remaining between them. The CDR3 consists of 13 residues. The germline gives CDR1 SNHLY, CDR2 FYNNEI. This chain's CDR3 is CASSEVFNQPQHF. The CDR3 DNA reads TGTGCCAGCAGTGAAGTCTTCAATCAGCCCCAGCATTTT.

This clonotype was counted many times. The chain recombines TRBV15 with TRBJ1-1; D unresolved. The V gene's germline CDR1 is LNHNV and CDR2 YYDKDF (reference sequence). Trimming removed 0 bases at V and 10 bases at J, with 12 bases between. This CDR3 has 13 amino acids. The CDR3 sequence is CATSREVWQGAFF. The CDR3 coding sequence is TGTGCCACCAGCAGAGAAGTTTGGCAAGGAGCTTTCTTT.

This clonotype came up many times. This sequence joins TRBV20-1 and TRBJ1-2; no clear D. Germline assignment: CDR1 DFQATT and CDR2 SNEGSKA (reference sequence). V dropped 3 bases and J dropped 4 bases, with 12 bases sitting between them. The CDR3 sequence is 13 residues long. The CDR3 reads CSASVAVAYGYTF. The CDR3 DNA is TGCAGTGCTAGTGTTGCGGTGGCCTATGGCTACACCTTC.

This clonotype came up a few times. This chain joins TRBV24-1 and TRBJ2-7, with D maybe TRBD2 (5 bases). The germline V and J ends were trimmed by 1 base and 3 bases, with 6 bases remaining between them. This CDR3 contains 13 residues. The germline CDR1 and CDR2 sequences are KGHDR and SFDVKD. CDR3 coding DNA: TGTGCCACCAGTGATTTCGCGGGCTACGAGCAGTACTTC. This gives the protein CATSDFAGYEQYF.

In its sample, this clonotype was seen many times. This chain links TRBV12-3 or TRBV12-4 with TRBJ2-7, with 7 bases identical to TRBD1. V gave up 3 bases and J gave up 2 bases; unmatched junction bases: 1. The CDR3 runs to 13 residues. CDR3 nucleotide sequence: TGTGCCAGCAGTTTGGGACAGACCTACGAGCAGTACTTC. Amino acid sequence: CASSLGQTYEQYF.

This chain links TRBV6-1 with TRBJ1-2; D ambiguous. Trimming took off 6 bases at V and 7 bases at J, with 12 bases between the two ends. Germline lookup yields CDR1 MNHNS and CDR2 SASEGT. The CDR3 has 12 amino acids. Here the CDR3 reads CASSESPTGYTF. The CDR3 nucleotides are TGTGCCAGCAGCGAGAGCCCCACTGGCTACACCTTC.

In the case of this clonotype: Because the CDR3 is missing its conserved closing phenylalanine or tryptophan, this is likely a read error. It is unclear where the CDR3 begins or ends on the DNA, so no DNA is shown, and the CDR3 is as TCRdb lists it. The chain employs TRBV19 and TRBJ1-5; the tabulated D call, TRBD1, remains unverified against the DNA. The CDR3 length equals 16 residues, ends included. The germline V gene has CDR1 LNHDA and CDR2 SQIVND (reference sequence). CDR3 sequence reads: CASSIIPGQGDQPQQY.

This clonotype was recorded many times. The chain recombines TRBV27 with TRBJ2-2; D might be TRBD1 (6 bases). The CDR3 runs 14 residues. Trimming took 5 bases from V and 3 from J, leaving 10 bases between them. Germline V gives CDR1 MNHEY, CDR2 SMNVEV (reference sequence). The CDR3: CASSNGQYTGELFF. In DNA form, the CDR3 reads TGTGCCAGCAGTAACGGACAGTACACCGGGGAGCTGTTTTTT.

The V and J genes are TRBV11-2 and TRBJ2-7, with D hard to call. Between the trimmed V and J ends, which lost 5 bases and 3 bases, there was a span of 29 bases. This CDR3 is built from 19 residues. Germline V gene sequence: CDR1 SGHAT, CDR2 FQNNGV. DNA for the CDR3: TGTGCCAGCAGCGTGTATTCTTTCCCCTTCCCTCGGCCTATCTACGAGCAGTACTTC. It codes for CASSVYSFPFPRPIYEQYF.

The V gene is TRBV7-3, the J gene TRBJ2-2; weak D call: TRBD2 (6 bases). Per germline, CDR1 SGHTA and CDR2 FQGTGA. V lost 4 bases, J lost 3 bases, and 9 bases lay in between. The CDR3 extends over 14 amino acids. The CDR3 loop reads CASSWDSYTGELFF. The CDR3 bases are TGTGCCAGCAGCTGGGACTCTTACACCGGGGAGCTGTTTTTT.

This clonotype occurred many times. The gene calls are TRBV19 and TRBJ2-2; 8 bases match TRBD1. With V trimmed by 2 bases and J by 7 bases, 3 bases remained unmatched. Germline V gene data show CDR1 as LNHDA and CDR2 as SQIVND (reference sequence). This CDR3 has 14 residues. DNA for the CDR3: TGTGCCAGTAGTATACAGGGGGCCATCGGGGAGCTGTTTTTT. Residues: CASSIQGAIGELFF. The variable domain in full, with the rest retrieved from reference TRBV19 and TRBJ2-2, is DGGITQSPKYLFRKEGQNVTLSCEQNLNHDAMYWYRQDPGQGLRLIYYSQIVNDFQKGDIAEGYSVSREKKESFPLTVTSAQKNPTAFYLCASSIQGAIGELFFGEGSRLTVL.

This clonotype occurred many times. V and J are TRBV6-1 and TRBJ2-5, with D unresolved. Trimming removed 5 bases at V and 7 bases at J, with 8 bases between. CDR1 is MNHNS, CDR2 SASEGT, per germline. The CDR3 loop spans 11 amino acids. The CDR3 coding sequence is TGTGCCAGCAGTTCCGTGACGACCCAGTACTTC. Residues: CASSSVTTQYF.

This clonotype was counted only a few times. The CDR3 nucleotides read TGTGCCTGGATGCTTTCGGGGAGGGGGGAGACCCAGTACTTC. Its protein product is CAWMLSGRGETQYF. This rearrangement joins TRBV30 to TRBJ2-5; possible D gene TRBD2, 7 bases. The germline V gene has CDR1 GTSNPN and CDR2 SVGIG (reference sequence). The CDR3 extends over 14 amino acids. The ends were cut back, 4 bases at V and 5 bases at J, with 17 bases in the middle.